This record concerns one T cell receptor (beta chain) sequence. Its antigen is unidentified. Germline trimming cut 4 bases from V and 3 bases from J; bases unmatched to any gene: 10. The CDR3 runs to 18 residues. The germline V gene has CDR1 MNHEY and CDR2 SVGEGT. The data were produced by immunoSEQ multiplex PCR, yet TCRdb's version contains in-frame clones alone and is incomplete. The table lists more than 140,000 clones, about 91% of them singletons, with 2.2% in the top ten. The entry originates in a study of T cell responses to AZD1222 COVID-19 vaccine. Study-wide results and limits: Elevations in Spike-specific TCR breadth and depth followed administration of two AZD1222 doses. The donor cohort was predominantly white British with a female majority, and clonal diversity may have been underestimated.

The chain joins TRBV6-2 or TRBV6-3 to TRBJ2-7; 15 bases fit TRBD2. The specimen was peripheral blood, collected on day 0 of AZD1222 vaccination. This TCR derives from an adult in good health. CDR3 amino acids: CASSSWGLAGGRVYEQYF. CDR3 DNA sequence: TGTGCCAGCAGTTCCTGGGGACTAGCGGGAGGTAGGGTCTACGAGCAGTACTTC.